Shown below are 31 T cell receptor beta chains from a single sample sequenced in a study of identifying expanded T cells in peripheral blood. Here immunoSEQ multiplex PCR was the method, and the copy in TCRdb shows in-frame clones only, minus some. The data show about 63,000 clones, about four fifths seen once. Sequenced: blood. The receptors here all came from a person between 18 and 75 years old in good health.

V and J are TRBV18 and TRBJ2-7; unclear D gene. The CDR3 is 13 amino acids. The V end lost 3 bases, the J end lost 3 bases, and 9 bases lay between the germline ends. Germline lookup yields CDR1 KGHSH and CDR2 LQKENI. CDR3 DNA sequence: TGTGCCAGCTCACCCGACATGAGCTACGAGCAGTACTTC. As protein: CASSPDMSYEQYF.

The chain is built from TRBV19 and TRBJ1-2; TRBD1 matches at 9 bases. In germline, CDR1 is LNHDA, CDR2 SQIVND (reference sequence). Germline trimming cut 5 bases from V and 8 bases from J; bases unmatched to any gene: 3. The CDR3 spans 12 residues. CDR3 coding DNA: TGTGCCAGTAGTCTGGACAGGGGAGGCTACACCTTC. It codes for CASSLDRGGYTF.

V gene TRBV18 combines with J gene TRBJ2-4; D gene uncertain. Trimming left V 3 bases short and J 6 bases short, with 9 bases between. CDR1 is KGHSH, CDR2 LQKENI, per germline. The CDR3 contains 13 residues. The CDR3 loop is CASSPSKGNIQYF. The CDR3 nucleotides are TGTGCCAGCTCACCGTCCAAGGGAAACATTCAGTACTTC.

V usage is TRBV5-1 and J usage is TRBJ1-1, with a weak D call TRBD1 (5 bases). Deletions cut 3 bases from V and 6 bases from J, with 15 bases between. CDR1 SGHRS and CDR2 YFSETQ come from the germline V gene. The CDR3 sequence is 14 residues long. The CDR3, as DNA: TGCGCCAGCAGCTCGAGGGAAGGAGGGGCTGAAGCTTTCTTT. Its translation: CASSSREGGAEAFF.

This CDR3 is CASSEKPSGSYNEQFF. CDR3 nucleotides: TGTGCCAGCAGCGAAAAGCCTAGCGGCTCCTACAATGAGCAGTTCTTC. V is TRBV5-4 and J is TRBJ2-1; 7 bases match TRBD2. Trimming at V came to 4 bases and at J to 0 bases, leaving 7 bases not matched to a gene. CDR1 SGHNT and CDR2 YYREEE come from the germline V gene (reference sequence). CDR3 size: 16 residues. Based on the CDR3 plus reference TRBV5-4 and TRBJ2-1, the full variable domain is ETGVTQSPTHLIKTRGQQVTLRCSSQSGHNTVSWYQQALGQGPQFIFQYYREEENGRGNFPPRFSGLQFPNYSSELNVNALELDDSALYLCASSEKPSGSYNEQFFGPGTRLTVL.

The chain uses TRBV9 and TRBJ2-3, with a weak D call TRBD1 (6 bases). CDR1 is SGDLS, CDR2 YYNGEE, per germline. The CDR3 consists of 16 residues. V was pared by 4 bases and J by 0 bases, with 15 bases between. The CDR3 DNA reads TGTGCCAGCAGCCCTGGACTCCAGGGGAGCACAGATACGCAGTATTTT. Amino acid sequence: CASSPGLQGSTDTQYF.

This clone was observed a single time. The CDR3 sequence is CSAGDKAGQPQHF. DNA of the CDR3: TGCAGCGCCGGGGACAAGGCCGGTCAGCCCCAGCATTTT. The chain combines TRBV29-1 with TRBJ1-5; D is possibly TRBD1 (6 bases). Germline CDR1 is SQVTM and CDR2 is ANQGSEA. The length of the CDR3 is 13 residues. V lost 7 bases to trimming and J lost 6 bases, with 16 bases between them.

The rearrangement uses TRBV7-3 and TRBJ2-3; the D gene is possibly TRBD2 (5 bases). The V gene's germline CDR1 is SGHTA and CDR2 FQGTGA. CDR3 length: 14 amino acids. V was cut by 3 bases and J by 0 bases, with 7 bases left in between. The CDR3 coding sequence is TGTGCCAGCAGCTTGACGGGGAGCACAGATACGCAGTATTTT. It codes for CASSLTGSTDTQYF.

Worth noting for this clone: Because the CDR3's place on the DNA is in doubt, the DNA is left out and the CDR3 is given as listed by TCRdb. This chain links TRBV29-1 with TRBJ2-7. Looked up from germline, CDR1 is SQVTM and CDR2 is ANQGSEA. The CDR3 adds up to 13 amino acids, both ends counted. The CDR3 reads CSPIRLPGLCQYV.

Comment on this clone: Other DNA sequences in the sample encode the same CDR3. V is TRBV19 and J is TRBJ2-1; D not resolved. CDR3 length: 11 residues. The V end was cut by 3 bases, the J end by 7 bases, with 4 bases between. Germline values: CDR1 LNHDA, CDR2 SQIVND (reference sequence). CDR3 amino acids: CASSILNEQFF. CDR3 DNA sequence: TGTGCCAGTAGTATTTTAAATGAGCAGTTCTTC. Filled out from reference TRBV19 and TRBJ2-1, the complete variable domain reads DGGITQSPKYLFRKEGQNVTLSCEQNLNHDAMYWYRQDPGQGLRLIYYSQIVNDFQKGDIAEGYSVSREKKESFPLTVTSAQKNPTAFYLCASSILNEQFFGPGTRLTVL.

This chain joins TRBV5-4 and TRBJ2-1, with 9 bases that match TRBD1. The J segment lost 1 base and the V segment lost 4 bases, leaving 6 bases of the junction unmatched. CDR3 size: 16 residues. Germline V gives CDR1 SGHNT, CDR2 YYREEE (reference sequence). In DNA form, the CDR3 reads TGTGCCAGCAGCAGCCTCGGGACAGGGTCCTACAATGAGCAGTTCTTC. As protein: CASSSLGTGSYNEQFF.

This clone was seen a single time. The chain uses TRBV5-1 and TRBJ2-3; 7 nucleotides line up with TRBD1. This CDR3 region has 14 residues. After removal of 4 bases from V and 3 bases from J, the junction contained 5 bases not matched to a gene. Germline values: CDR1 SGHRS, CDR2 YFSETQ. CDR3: CASSPTGRTDTQYF. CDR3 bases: TGCGCCAGCAGCCCGACAGGGCGAACAGATACGCAGTATTTT. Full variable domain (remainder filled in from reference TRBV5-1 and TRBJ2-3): KAGVTQTPRYLIKTRGQQVTLSCSPISGHRSVSWYQQTPGQGLQFLFEYFSETQRNKGNFPGRFSGRQFSNSRSEMNVSTLELGDSALYLCASSPTGRTDTQYFGPGTRLTVL.

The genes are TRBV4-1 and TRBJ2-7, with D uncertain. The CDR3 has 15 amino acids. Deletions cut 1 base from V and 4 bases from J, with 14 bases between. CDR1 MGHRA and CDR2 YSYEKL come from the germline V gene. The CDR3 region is CASSQGVSGRYEQYF. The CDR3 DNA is TGCGCCAGCAGCCAAGGGGTGAGTGGGCGGTACGAGCAGTACTTC.

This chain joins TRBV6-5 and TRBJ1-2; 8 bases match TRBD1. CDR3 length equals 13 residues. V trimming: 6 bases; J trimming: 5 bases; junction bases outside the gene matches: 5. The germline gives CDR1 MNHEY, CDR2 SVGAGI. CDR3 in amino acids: CASRPTGGYGYTF. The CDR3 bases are TGTGCCAGCAGGCCAACAGGGGGATATGGCTACACCTTC.

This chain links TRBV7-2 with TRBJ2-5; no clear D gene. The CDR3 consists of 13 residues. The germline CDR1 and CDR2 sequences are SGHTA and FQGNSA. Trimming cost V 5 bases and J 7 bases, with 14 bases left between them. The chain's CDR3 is CASSAPSGGTQYF. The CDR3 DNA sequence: TGTGCCAGCAGCGCCCCGTCCGGTGGGACCCAGTACTTC.

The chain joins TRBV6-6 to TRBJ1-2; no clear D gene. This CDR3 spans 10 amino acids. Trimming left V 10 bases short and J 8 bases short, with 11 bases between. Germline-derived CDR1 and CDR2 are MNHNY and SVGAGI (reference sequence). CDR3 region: CATRGGGYTF. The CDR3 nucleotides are TGTGCCACCCGGGGAGGCGGCTACACCTTC.

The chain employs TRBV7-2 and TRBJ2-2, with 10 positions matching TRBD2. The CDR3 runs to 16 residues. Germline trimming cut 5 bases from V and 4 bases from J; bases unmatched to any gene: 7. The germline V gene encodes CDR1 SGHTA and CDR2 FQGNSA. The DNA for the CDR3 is TGTGCCAGCAGCCCGACTAGCGGGTACCCCACCGGGGAGCTGTTTTTT. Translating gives CASSPTSGYPTGELFF.

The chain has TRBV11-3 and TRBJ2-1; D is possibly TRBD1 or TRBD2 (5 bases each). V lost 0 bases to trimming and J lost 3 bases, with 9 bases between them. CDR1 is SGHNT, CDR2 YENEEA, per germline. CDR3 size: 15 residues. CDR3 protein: CASSLDTGRYNEQFF. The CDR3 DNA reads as TGTGCCAGCAGCTTAGATACGGGACGCTACAATGAGCAGTTCTTC.

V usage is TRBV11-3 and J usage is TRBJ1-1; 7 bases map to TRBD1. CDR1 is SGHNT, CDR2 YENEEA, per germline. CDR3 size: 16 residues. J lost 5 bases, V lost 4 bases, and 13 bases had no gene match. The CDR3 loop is CASSSRSTGPSTEAFF. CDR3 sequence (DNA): TGTGCCAGCAGCTCGCGGTCGACAGGGCCGAGTACTGAAGCTTTCTTT.

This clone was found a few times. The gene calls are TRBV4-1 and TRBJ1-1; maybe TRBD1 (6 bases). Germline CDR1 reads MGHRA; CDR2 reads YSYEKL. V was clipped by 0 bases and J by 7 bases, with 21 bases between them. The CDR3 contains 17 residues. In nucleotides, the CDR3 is TGCGCCAGCAGCCAAGATAGGTCATCCCAGGGGATGGGTGAAGCTTTCTTT. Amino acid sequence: CASSQDRSSQGMGEAFF.

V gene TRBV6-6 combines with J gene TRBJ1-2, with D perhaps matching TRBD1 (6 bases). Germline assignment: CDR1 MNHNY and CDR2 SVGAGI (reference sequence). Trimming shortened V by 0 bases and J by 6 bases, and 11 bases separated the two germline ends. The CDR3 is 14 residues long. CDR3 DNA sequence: TGTGCCAGCAGTTACTCGACAGGCGGGGATGGCTACACCTTC. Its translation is CASSYSTGGDGYTF.

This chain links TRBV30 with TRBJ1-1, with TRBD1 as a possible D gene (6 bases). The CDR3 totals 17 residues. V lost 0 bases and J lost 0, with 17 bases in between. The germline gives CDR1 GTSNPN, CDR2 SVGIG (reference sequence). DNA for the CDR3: TGTGCCTGGAGTGTTCTACCTGGGGGGCCGGTGAACACTGAAGCTTTCTTT. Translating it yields CAWSVLPGGPVNTEAFF. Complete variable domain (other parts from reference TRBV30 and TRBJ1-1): SQTIHQWPATLVQPVGSPLSLECTVEGTSNPNLYWYRQAAGRGLQLLFYSVGIGQISSEVPQNLSASRPQDRQFILSSKKLLLSDSGFYLCAWSVLPGGPVNTEAFFGQGTRLTVV.

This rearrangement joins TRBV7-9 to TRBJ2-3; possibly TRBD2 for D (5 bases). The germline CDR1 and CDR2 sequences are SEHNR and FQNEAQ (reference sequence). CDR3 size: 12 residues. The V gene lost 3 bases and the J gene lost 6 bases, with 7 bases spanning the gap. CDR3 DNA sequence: TGTGCCAGCAGCTTTGGACTGGATACGCAGTATTTT. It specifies CASSFGLDTQYF.

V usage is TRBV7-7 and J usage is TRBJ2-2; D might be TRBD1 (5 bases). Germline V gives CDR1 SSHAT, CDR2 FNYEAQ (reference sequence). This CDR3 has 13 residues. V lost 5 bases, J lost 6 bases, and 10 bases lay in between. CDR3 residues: CASSPRAAGELFF. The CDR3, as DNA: TGTGCCAGCAGCCCCAGGGCTGCCGGGGAGCTGTTTTTT.

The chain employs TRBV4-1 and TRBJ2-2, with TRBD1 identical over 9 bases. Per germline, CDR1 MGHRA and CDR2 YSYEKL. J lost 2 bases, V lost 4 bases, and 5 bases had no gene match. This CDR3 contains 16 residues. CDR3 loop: CASSPHRGRNTGELFF. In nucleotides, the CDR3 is TGCGCCAGCAGCCCGCACAGGGGGCGCAACACCGGGGAGCTGTTTTTT.

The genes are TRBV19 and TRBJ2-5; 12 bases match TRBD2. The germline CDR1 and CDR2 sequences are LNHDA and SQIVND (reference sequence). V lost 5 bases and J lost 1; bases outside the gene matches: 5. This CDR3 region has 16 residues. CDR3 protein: CASSLVTSGGQETQYF. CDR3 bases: TGTGCCAGTAGTCTCGTGACTAGCGGGGGCCAAGAGACCCAGTACTTC.

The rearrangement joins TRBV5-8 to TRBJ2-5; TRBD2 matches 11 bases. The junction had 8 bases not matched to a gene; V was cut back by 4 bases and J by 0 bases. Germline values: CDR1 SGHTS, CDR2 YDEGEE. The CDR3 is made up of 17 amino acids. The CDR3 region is CASSGLTSGTYQETQYF. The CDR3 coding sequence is TGTGCCAGCAGCGGGCTGACTAGCGGGACGTACCAAGAGACCCAGTACTTC.

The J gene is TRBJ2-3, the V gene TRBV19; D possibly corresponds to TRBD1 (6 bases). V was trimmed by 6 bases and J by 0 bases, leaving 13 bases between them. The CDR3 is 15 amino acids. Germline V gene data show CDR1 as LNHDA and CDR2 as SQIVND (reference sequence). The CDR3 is CASSLGTSSTDTQYF. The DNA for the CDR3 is TGTGCCAGTAGCCTGGGGACATCTAGCACAGATACGCAGTATTTT.

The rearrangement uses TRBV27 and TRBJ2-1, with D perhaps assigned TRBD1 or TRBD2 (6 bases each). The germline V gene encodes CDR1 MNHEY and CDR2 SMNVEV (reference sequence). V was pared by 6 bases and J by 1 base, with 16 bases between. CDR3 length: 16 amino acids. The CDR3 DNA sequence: TGTGCCAGCAGACTTATGGGGGGCCTTTCCTACAATGAGCAGTTCTTC. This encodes CASRLMGGLSYNEQFF.

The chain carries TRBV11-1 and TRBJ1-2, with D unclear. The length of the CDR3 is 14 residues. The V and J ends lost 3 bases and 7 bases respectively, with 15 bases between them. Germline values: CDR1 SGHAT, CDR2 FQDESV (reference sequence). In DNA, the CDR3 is TGTGCCAGCAGCTTCGGCGGAGAATGGGGTGGCTACACCTTC. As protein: CASSFGGEWGGYTF. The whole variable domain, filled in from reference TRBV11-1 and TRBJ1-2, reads EAEVAQSPRYKITEKSQAVAFWCDPISGHATLYWYRQILGQGPELLVQFQDESVVDDSQLPKDRFSAERLKGVDSTLKIQPAELGDSAMYLCASSFGGEWGGYTFGSGTRLTVV.

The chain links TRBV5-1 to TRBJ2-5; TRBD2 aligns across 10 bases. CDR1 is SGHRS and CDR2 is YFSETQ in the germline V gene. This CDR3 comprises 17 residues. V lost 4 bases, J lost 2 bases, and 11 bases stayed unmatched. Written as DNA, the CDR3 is TGCGCCAGCAGCGGTCAGCGGGGGGGCGCCAGACAAGAGACCCAGTACTTC. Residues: CASSGQRGGARQETQYF.